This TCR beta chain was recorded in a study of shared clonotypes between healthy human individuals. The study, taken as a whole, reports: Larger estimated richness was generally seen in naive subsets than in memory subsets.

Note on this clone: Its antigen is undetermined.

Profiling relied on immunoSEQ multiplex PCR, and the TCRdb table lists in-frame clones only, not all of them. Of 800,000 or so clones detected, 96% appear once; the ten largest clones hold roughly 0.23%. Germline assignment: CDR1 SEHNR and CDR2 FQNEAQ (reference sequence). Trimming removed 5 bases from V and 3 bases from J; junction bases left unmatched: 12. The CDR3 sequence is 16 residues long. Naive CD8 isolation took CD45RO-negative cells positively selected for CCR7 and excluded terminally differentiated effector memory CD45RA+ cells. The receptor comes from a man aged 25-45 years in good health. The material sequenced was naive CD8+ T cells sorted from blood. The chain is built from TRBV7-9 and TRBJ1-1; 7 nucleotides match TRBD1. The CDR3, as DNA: TGTGCCAGCAGCCTTTTCAAGGGGGCAAGTGACACTGAAGCTTTCTTT. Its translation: CASSLFKGASDTEAFF.